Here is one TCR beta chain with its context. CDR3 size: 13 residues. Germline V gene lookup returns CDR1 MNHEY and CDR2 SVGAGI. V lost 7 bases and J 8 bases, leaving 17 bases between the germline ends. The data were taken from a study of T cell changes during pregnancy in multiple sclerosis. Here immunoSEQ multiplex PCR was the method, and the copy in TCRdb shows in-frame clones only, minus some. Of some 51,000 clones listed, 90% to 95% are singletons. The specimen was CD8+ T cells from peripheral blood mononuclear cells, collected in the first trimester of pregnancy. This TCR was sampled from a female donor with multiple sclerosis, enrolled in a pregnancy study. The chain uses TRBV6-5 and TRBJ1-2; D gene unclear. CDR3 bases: TGTGCCAGCAAAACGGAGATTCGAGAGGGCTACACCTTC. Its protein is CASKTEIREGYTF.